These 2 T cell receptor beta chains share one sample of origin, sequenced in a study of CD8 T cells in ankylosing spondylitis. Which antigens these TCRs recognize remains unknown. TCRdb used MiXCR to reprocess the 5' RACE reads, holding one entry per CDR3 protein. The table lists about 700,000 distinct CDR3 sequences, 15% to 20% of them singletons, with about a fifth in the top ten. Whole-study results and caveats: A TCR beta motif of 7 to 9 highly homologous variants seemed to mark ankylosing spondylitis blood.

Sample: blood, either unsorted or a sorted T cell fraction (not recorded which). The receptors here all came from a male donor with ankylosing spondylitis.

CDR3 bases: TGCAGCGTCGCGACAGGTGCCCCCGGCTACACCTTC. Its protein product is CSVATGAPGYTF. The rearrangement joins TRBV29-1 to TRBJ1-2; possibly TRBD1 for D (6 bases). CDR3 length: 12 residues. Germline V gives CDR1 SQVTM, CDR2 ANQGSEA. V lost 6 bases to trimming and J lost 8 bases, with 16 bases between them.

The DNA for the CDR3 is TGCGCCAGCAGCCAAACGTCCTCTGGGGCCAACGTCCTGACTTTC. It codes for CASSQTSSGANVLTF. This sequence joins TRBV4-3 and TRBJ2-6; D not certain. The CDR3 has 15 amino acids. Trimming left V 2 bases short and J 0 bases short, with 5 bases between. Germline values: CDR1 LGHNA, CDR2 YSLEER.